These T cell receptor beta chains were read from a single sample in a study of blood T cell repertoires in COVID-19. The repertoire was sequenced with immunoSEQ multiplex PCR; TCRdb's copy has only in-frame clones and lacks some. The table lists 75,000 to 90,000 clones, roughly 80% of them singletons. Sequencing used peripheral blood. The receptors stem from a human donor in a cohort sampled during active COVID-19. Both conserved end residues are part of each CDR3. The D gene is left open where the match is weak. Clone size appears in some rows only: once, few, many, or a class for an expanded clone.

cdr3_nt | cdr3_aa | j_call | d_call | cdr3_length | clone_size | v_call
TGTGCCAGCAGTTGGACAGGGTCTCTGGGCAATGAGCAGTTCTTC | CASSWTGSLGNEQFF | TRBJ2-1 | TRBD1 | 15 | - | TRBV27
TGTGCCAGCAGCTTGGTCCGGTCAGATACGCAGTATTTT | CASSLVRSDTQYF | TRBJ2-3 | - | 13 | - | TRBV11-2
TGTGCCAGCAGTTTCAGGGGGCTTATTAATGAAAAACTGTTTTTT | CASSFRGLINEKLFF | TRBJ1-4 | TRBD1 | 15 | - | TRBV27
TGTGCCAGCTCACCACCGGCGGGATATTCGAACACTGAAGCTTTCTTT | CASSPPAGYSNTEAFF | TRBJ1-1 | - | 16 | - | TRBV18
TGTGCCAGCAGTGAAGTAGAAAACACCGGGGAGCTGTTTTTT | CASSEVENTGELFF | TRBJ2-2 | - | 14 | - | TRBV2
TGTGCCAGCGAAATTACCGGGGGAGGTATATACGAGCAGTACTTC | CASEITGGGIYEQYF | TRBJ2-7 | - | 15 | - | TRBV28
TGTGCCAGCAGTCTGGGCGTCCAATACGAGCAGTACTTC | CASSLGVQYEQYF | TRBJ2-7 | - | 13 | - | TRBV2
TGTGCCAGCAGGAACCGGGACAGTTTCTTCTTC | CASRNRDSFFF | TRBJ2-7 | TRBD1 | 11 | - | TRBV6-6
TGTGCCAGTACCGGGACATTTCGGACTGAAGCTTTCTTT | CASTGTFRTEAFF | TRBJ1-1 | - | 13 | - | TRBV19
TGTGCCAGCAGTTGGGGGCCGGGGGCCAAAAACATTCAGTACTTC | CASSWGPGAKNIQYF | TRBJ2-4 | - | 15 | - | TRBV28
TGCGCCAGCAGTAGAGCGGGAGAATTATACGAGCAGTACTTC | CASSRAGELYEQYF | TRBJ2-7 | TRBD2 | 14 | - | TRBV10-1
TGTGCCAGCAGTTACACCGCTAGCGGGAGTAATACGCAGTATTTT | CASSYTASGSNTQYF | TRBJ2-3 | TRBD2 | 15 | - | TRBV6-5
TGCGCCAGCAGTCCAGGGGGCGAGGACACTGAAGCTTTCTTT | CASSPGGEDTEAFF | TRBJ1-1 | TRBD1 | 14 | - | TRBV5-1
TGTGCCAGCAGTGGGACAGCAAATGAAAAACTGTTTTTT | CASSGTANEKLFF | TRBJ1-4 | - | 13 | - | TRBV2
TGTGCCAGCAGTGAACGGGAAGGAAAACTGTTTTTT | CASSEREGKLFF | TRBJ1-4 | - | 12 | - | TRBV28
TGTGCCAGCAGCTTAGGACTAGCTGCGAACAATGAGCAGTTCTTC | CASSLGLAANNEQFF | TRBJ2-1 | TRBD2 | 15 | - | TRBV7-9
TGCGCCAGCAGCCAAGGGAGGGGTTACTCTGGGGCCAACGTCCTGACTTTC | CASSQGRGYSGANVLTF | TRBJ2-6 | - | 17 | once | TRBV4-1
TGTGCCAGCAGTCGACATAGCGGGGGAGCCTACGAGCAGTACTTC | CASSRHSGGAYEQYF | TRBJ2-7 | TRBD2 | 15 | - | TRBV7-2
TGTGCCACTTCCGGGACAGGGGTCTCACCCCTCCACTTT | CATSGTGVSPLHF | TRBJ1-6 | TRBD1 | 13 | - | TRBV6-5
TGCGCCAGCAGCTTGGAGAGCTCCTATAATTCACCCCTCCACTTT | CASSLESSYNSPLHF | TRBJ1-6 | - | 15 | few | TRBV5-1
TGTGCCAGCAGCGCGGGTATGGAAAACATTCAGTACTTC | CASSAGMENIQYF | TRBJ2-4 | - | 13 | - | TRBV6-5
TGTGCCAGCAGCTTAGAACGGGAATCCTACGAGCAGTACTTC | CASSLERESYEQYF | TRBJ2-7 | - | 14 | - | TRBV7-8
TGTGCCAGCAGTGATCTAGATCTTGACACCGGGGAGCTGTTTTTT | CASSDLDLDTGELFF | TRBJ2-2 | - | 15 | - | TRBV2
TGCAGTGGACAGGGGAACACTGAAGCTTTCTTT | CSGQGNTEAFF | TRBJ1-1 | TRBD1 | 11 | - | TRBV20-1
TGTGCCAGCAGCCCACAGGGGTACACAGATACGCAGTATTTT | CASSPQGYTDTQYF | TRBJ2-3 | TRBD1 | 14 | - | TRBV13
TGTGCCAGCAGTTCAGAGCCGGGAAAACAGCATTTT | CASSSEPGKQHF | TRBJ1-5 | - | 12 | - | TRBV2
TGTGCCAGCAGCTCGACAGGGGGGAGCACTGAAGCTTTCTTT | CASSSTGGSTEAFF | TRBJ1-1 | TRBD1 | 14 | - | TRBV11-2
TGTGCCAGCAGCAAACGCCACGGTAGGGAGCGGTTTGGGGAAAAACTGTTTTTT | CASSKRHGRERFGEKLFF | TRBJ1-4 | - | 18 | - | TRBV21-1
TGTGCCAGCAGCGCAACAGGGGGCTCTGGGGCCAACGTCCTGACTTTC | CASSATGGSGANVLTF | TRBJ2-6 | TRBD1 | 16 | - | TRBV7-9
TGTGCCAGCAGTCCGCCGGTGAAGAATAATTCACCCCTCCACTTT | CASSPPVKNNSPLHF | TRBJ1-6 | - | 15 | - | TRBV5-4
TGCGCCAGCAGCTTGGGACCGACAGGGGAAGCTTTCTTT | CASSLGPTGEAFF | TRBJ1-1 | TRBD1 | 13 | once | TRBV5-1
TGTGCCAGCAGTTTCACCGGGGGGTCCTACAATGAGCAGTTCTTC | CASSFTGGSYNEQFF | TRBJ2-1 | TRBD2 | 15 | - | TRBV7-3
TGTGCCAGCAGTGGGACAGGGGCGACAGATACGCAGTATTTT | CASSGTGATDTQYF | TRBJ2-3 | TRBD1 | 14 | - | TRBV2
TGTGCCAGCAGTTTCCGGCGGGGGGCCCGGCGAGAGACCCAGTACTTC | CASSFRRGARRETQYF | TRBJ2-5 | TRBD2 | 16 | - | TRBV28
TGCGCCAGCAGCTTGGCGGCTAGCCCGCGGGACACTGAAGCTTTCTTT | CASSLAASPRDTEAFF | TRBJ1-1 | - | 16 | - | TRBV5-1
TGTGCCAGCAGCTTGGTAGCTCGGTCCTACAATGAGCAGTTCTTC | CASSLVARSYNEQFF | TRBJ2-1 | - | 15 | once | TRBV5-6
TGTGCCAGCAGCTTAGTTGTAGCGGGGAGCACCCGCGGGACGGAGACCCAGTACTTC | CASSLVVAGSTRGTETQYF | TRBJ2-5 | TRBD2 | 19 | - | TRBV7-2